This TCR beta chain was profiled in a study of blood T cells in healthy people across ages. Together with a sample-barcoded 5' primer, a J-beta primer mix was included in a second PCR lasting about 7 to 11 cycles. A 12-random-nucleotide template-switch adaptor tagged each cDNA molecule. A single record per CDR3 protein comes from TCRdb applying MiXCR to the 5' RACE reads. In the table there are 1.5 million to 2 million distinct CDR3 sequences, 39% of which are singletons. The germline V gene has CDR1 ENHRY and CDR2 SYGVKD. There are 15 residues in the CDR3. Turning to this clonotype: Its specificity is not known. The germline gene is not matched at one end of the junction; a read error may be the cause.

Study-level points and caveats: Older age coincided with a roughly linear decline in TCR beta diversity per million T cells.

The sample comprised blood. The chain combines TRBV10-3 with TRBJ2-3; D possibly corresponds to TRBD1 (5 bases). The origin of this receptor is a human donor in good health. The CDR3 sequence: CATANGQGNTGTQYF. CDR3 coding DNA: TGTGCCACCGCAAACGGCCAGGGAAACACAGGTACGCAGTATTTT.